This TCR beta chain is from a study of blood T cell repertoires in COVID-19. Patients from Seattle were sampled longitudinally, starting during active infection. Authors' methods: Counts of nucleated cells, estimated from reference gene primer amplification, were obtained. Generated by immunoSEQ multiplex PCR, the TCRdb table keeps only in-frame clones and is missing some. V and J calls and clone size follow that table, whereas D and trimming were derived from the DNA. The sample consists of some 400,000 clones, 80% to 90% of them appearing once. The CDR3 loop spans 15 amino acids. Germline CDR1 LNHDA, CDR2 SQIVND (reference sequence). With 3 bases clipped from V and 6 bases from J, the junction kept 8 bases outside the gene matches.

This clonotype originated in a woman aged 25 to 45 with COVID-19, enrolled during active disease. The chain combines TRBV19 with TRBJ2-3; 8 nucleotides agree with TRBD2. Sequencing was done on a sample of peripheral blood. The CDR3 is CASSITAGGEDTQYF. Here the CDR3 DNA reads TGTGCCAGTAGTATTACTGCGGGAGGAGAGGATACGCAGTATTTT. Together with reference TRBV19 and TRBJ2-3, the CDR3 gives the full variable domain: DGGITQSPKYLFRKEGQNVTLSCEQNLNHDAMYWYRQDPGQGLRLIYYSQIVNDFQKGDIAEGYSVSREKKESFPLTVTSAQKNPTAFYLCASSITAGGEDTQYFGPGTRLTVL.